This T cell receptor (beta chain) comes out of a study of molecular identifiers for immune sequencing clone quantification. Study information: Four portions were sequenced after RNA from about 20,000 or 100,000 naive CD8 cells was split five ways in replicates.

Many counts were recorded for this clonotype. Antigen specificity is unknown. Findings and caveats of the study: Identical TCR molecules sharing a barcode could underestimate highly expanded clone sizes. Effector cells had over 97% of their molecules in clones above 20 RNA copies, while naive cells had under 1%.

Library preparation followed earlier protocols using designated TCR primers. Using its own MiXCR run on the PCR reads, TCRdb lists one record per CDR3 protein. The table shows approximately 500,000 distinct CDR3 sequences, with around 23% occurring only once. With 5 bases clipped from V and 5 bases from J, the junction kept 7 bases outside the gene matches. The CDR3 is 14 residues long. The sample was naive CD8+ T cells from blood, with Jurkat cell RNA spiked in. Regarding subset: FACS-sorted CD8+CD4-CCR7+CD45RA+ naive T cells. This chain joins TRBV12-3 or TRBV12-4 and TRBJ2-3, with TRBD2 matching over 7 bases. The receptor comes from a human donor in good health. Some libraries in this study had Jurkat cell RNA spiked in. For the CDR3, the DNA is TGTGCCAGCAGTGCGACTGGACTAGAAGATACGCAGTATTTT. This encodes CASSATGLEDTQYF.